This entry is about one T cell receptor (beta chain). What it binds is unknown. This sample is drawn from a study of CD8+ T cells in alopecia areata. Overall study findings and caveats: Normal scalp showed lower clonality than lesional scalp, especially alopecia totalis/universalis.

Reverse transcribed after extraction, RNA yielded cDNA as the sequencing template. Using immunoSEQ multiplex PCR, the repertoire was profiled, and TCRdb retains in-frame clones only, with some absent. The sample lists under 150,000 clones, 62% occurring once. The CDR3 spans 12 residues. V was pared by 5 bases and J by 8 bases, with 1 base of the junction left unmatched. Germline assignment: CDR1 SGHRS and CDR2 YFSETQ. Sequencing used CD8+ T cells sorted from blood. The receptor comes from a human donor in good health. The chain recombines TRBV5-1 with TRBJ2-1, with 10 bases that match TRBD2. As DNA, the CDR3 is TGCGCCAGCAGTCTAGCGGGAGATGAGCAGTTCTTC. Translated: CASSLAGDEQFF. Variable domain in full (rest from reference TRBV5-1 and TRBJ2-1): KAGVTQTPRYLIKTRGQQVTLSCSPISGHRSVSWYQQTPGQGLQFLFEYFSETQRNKGNFPGRFSGRQFSNSRSEMNVSTLELGDSALYLCASSLAGDEQFFGPGTRLTVL.